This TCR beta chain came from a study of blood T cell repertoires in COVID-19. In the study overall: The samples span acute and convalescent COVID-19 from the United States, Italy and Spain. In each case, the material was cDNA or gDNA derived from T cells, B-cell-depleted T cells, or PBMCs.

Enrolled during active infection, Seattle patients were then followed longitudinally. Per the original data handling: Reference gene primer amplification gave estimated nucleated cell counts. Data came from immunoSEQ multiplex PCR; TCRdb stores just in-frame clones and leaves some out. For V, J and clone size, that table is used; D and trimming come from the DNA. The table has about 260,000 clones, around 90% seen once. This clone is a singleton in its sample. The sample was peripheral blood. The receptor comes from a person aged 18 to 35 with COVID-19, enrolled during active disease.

This CDR3 reads CASSSPWRSEQFF. CDR3 DNA: TGTGCCAGTAGTAGCCCATGGCGGTCTGAGCAGTTCTTC. The rearrangement links TRBV19 to TRBJ2-1; D not resolved. Germline values: CDR1 LNHDA, CDR2 SQIVND (reference sequence). Trimming took off 4 bases at V and 9 bases at J, with 13 bases between the two ends. The CDR3 has 13 residues.